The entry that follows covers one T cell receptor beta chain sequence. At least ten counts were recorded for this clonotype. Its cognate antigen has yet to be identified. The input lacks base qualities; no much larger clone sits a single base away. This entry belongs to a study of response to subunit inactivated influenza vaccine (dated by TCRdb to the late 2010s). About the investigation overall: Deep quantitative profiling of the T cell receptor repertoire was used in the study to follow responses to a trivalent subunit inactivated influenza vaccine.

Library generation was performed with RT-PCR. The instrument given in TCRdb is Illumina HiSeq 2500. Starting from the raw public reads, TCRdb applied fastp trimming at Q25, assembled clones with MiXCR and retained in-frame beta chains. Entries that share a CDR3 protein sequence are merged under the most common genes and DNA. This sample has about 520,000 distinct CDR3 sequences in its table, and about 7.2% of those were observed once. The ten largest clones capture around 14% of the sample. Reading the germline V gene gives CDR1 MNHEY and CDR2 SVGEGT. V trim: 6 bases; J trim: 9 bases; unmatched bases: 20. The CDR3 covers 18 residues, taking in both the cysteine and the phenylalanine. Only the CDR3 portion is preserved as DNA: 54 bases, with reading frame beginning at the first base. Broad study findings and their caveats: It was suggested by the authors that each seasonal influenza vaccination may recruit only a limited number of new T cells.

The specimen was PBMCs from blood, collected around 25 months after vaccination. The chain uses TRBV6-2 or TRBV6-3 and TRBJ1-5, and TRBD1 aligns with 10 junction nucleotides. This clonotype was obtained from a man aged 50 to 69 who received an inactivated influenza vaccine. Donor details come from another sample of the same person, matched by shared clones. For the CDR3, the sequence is CASRRRDRGREERGPQHF. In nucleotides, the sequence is TGTGCCAGCAGACGCCGGGACAGGGGAAGAGAGGAACGGGGGCCCCAGCATTTT.